This TCR beta chain was documented in a study of T cells in Graves' hyperthyroidism and ophthalmopathy. Background on the study: Peripheral blood draws took place at initial diagnosis, ahead of any treatment.

Study-level points and caveats: A model of 13 V-J pairs discriminated ophthalmopathy from stable hyperthyroidism.

This clonotype was recorded many times. The antigen remains undetermined. From germline, CDR1 is DFQATT and CDR2 SNEGSKA (reference sequence). V was shortened by 2 bases and J by 7 bases, with 12 bases between the two germline ends. The CDR3 extends over 14 amino acids. Amplified TCR beta CDR3 regions came from RNA transcripts. HTBI primers were employed in a first-round RT-PCR of the TCR CDR3. Using its own MiXCR run on the multiplex PCR reads, TCRdb lists one record per CDR3 protein. The sample yields 250,000 to 350,000 distinct CDR3 sequences, roughly 15% seen once. The receptor was isolated from a man aged 30 to 45 with Graves' hyperthyroidism. Sequencing was carried out using blood. This sequence joins TRBV20-1 and TRBJ1-6; D is ambiguous. In nucleotides, the CDR3 is TGCAGTGCTAGAACATTAATGGGGAATTCACCCCTCCACTTT. Amino acids: CSARTLMGNSPLHF.